A single sample is the source of the 25 T cell receptor beta chains below, sequenced in a study of shared clonotypes between healthy human individuals. Libraries were prepared by immunoSEQ multiplex PCR; TCRdb keeps only in-frame clonotypes and omits some of them. The table shows some 2.3 million clones, with 85% to 95% occurring only once. The sample comprised naive CD4+ T cells from PBMCs. Subset given: CD45RA+ positively selected. The receptors were gathered from a man younger than 35 in good health. Some clones in this sample may be carry-over from other donors' samples.

The genes are TRBV11-1 and TRBJ2-5; D may match TRBD1 or TRBD2 (5 bases each). The CDR3 has 17 residues. In germline, CDR1 is SGHAT, CDR2 FQDESV (reference sequence). Trimming stripped 2 bases from V and 5 bases from J, with 21 bases between. The CDR3 sequence: CASSLIAGRAHWETQYF. DNA of the CDR3: TGTGCCAGCAGCTTAATAGCAGGGCGGGCACACTGGGAGACCCAGTACTTC.

This clone showed up just once. The chain links TRBV6-1 to TRBJ2-7, with a weak D call TRBD2 (6 bases). The CDR3 runs 16 residues. Germline CDR1 reads MNHNS; CDR2 reads SASEGT. V lost 4 bases and J lost 6, with 22 bases in between. The CDR3 bases are TGTGCCAGCAGTGGACTTGTCAACGCGGGGCCCTTCGAGCAGTACTTC. Its protein is CASSGLVNAGPFEQYF.

V and J are TRBV4-2 and TRBJ2-2, with D possibly being TRBD2 (5 bases). Germline V gene lookup returns CDR1 LGHNA and CDR2 YNFKEQ. Between the trimmed V and J ends, which lost 0 bases and 7 bases, there was a span of 12 bases. This CDR3 spans 15 amino acids. CDR3 bases: TGTGCCAGCAGCCAAGAAACTAGTAAAGTCGGGGAGCTGTTTTTT. Its translation: CASSQETSKVGELFF.

The chain links TRBV5-1 to TRBJ2-3; 7 positions agree with TRBD2. Germline V gene lookup returns CDR1 SGHRS and CDR2 YFSETQ. The CDR3 is made up of 20 amino acids. V lost 2 bases and J lost 6; bases outside the gene matches: 24. The CDR3 loop is CASSFRGSGAGTGRVDTQYF. In nucleotides, the CDR3 is TGCGCCAGCAGCTTCCGGGGGTCTGGTGCCGGAACGGGGAGGGTGGATACGCAGTATTTT.

The V gene is TRBV27, the J gene TRBJ1-2; the D gene is possibly TRBD1 (5 bases). This CDR3 has 14 amino acids. Trimming removed 7 bases at V and 4 bases at J, with 16 bases between. Germline CDR1 reads MNHEY; CDR2 reads SMNVEV (reference sequence). CDR3 loop: CASTWDRYSYGYTF. The CDR3 DNA reads TGTGCCAGCACCTGGGACCGCTACTCCTATGGCTACACCTTC.

V usage is TRBV5-1 and J usage is TRBJ2-5; 9 bases agree with TRBD1. Germline-derived CDR1 and CDR2 are SGHRS and YFSETQ. V lost 4 bases and J lost 5; bases outside the gene matches: 12. The CDR3 spans 16 residues. CDR3: CASSTRSTGGEETQYF. CDR3 bases: TGCGCCAGCAGCACCCGAAGCACAGGGGGCGAGGAGACCCAGTACTTC.

With regard to this clone: The sample contains more than one DNA sequence encoding this CDR3. V is TRBV18 and J is TRBJ2-1; 8 positions match TRBD2. V lost 1 base to trimming and J lost 7 bases; unmatched junction nucleotides: 6. The CDR3 has 15 amino acids. Germline assignment: CDR1 KGHSH and CDR2 LQKENI. The CDR3, as DNA: TGTGCCAGCTCACCACTTGCGGGAGGTGGGAATGAGCAGTTCTTC. Translating gives CASSPLAGGGNEQFF.

This sequence joins TRBV2 and TRBJ2-7, with 14 bases lining up with TRBD2. CDR1 is SNHLY, CDR2 FYNNEI, per germline. The CDR3 runs to 15 residues. V trimming: 6 bases; J trimming: 2 bases; junction bases outside the gene matches: 3. CDR3 sequence: CASSSGLAGAYEQYF. CDR3 nucleotides: TGTGCCAGCAGCTCGGGACTAGCGGGAGCCTACGAGCAGTACTTC. Variable domain in full (rest from reference TRBV2 and TRBJ2-7): EPEVTQTPSHQVTQMGQEVILRCVPISNHLYFYWYRQILGQKVEFLVSFYNNEISEKSEIFDDQFSVERPDGSNFTLKIRSTKLEDSAMYFCASSSGLAGAYEQYFGPGTRLTVT.

V and J are TRBV4-1 and TRBJ2-3; the match to TRBD1 covers 10 bases. V trimming: 5 bases; J trimming: 4 bases; junction bases outside the gene matches: 6. CDR3 size: 15 residues. Germline CDR1 reads MGHRA; CDR2 reads YSYEKL. CDR3 coding DNA: TGCGCCAGCAGCTTGGGACAGGGGAACGCAGATACGCAGTATTTT. Translation: CASSLGQGNADTQYF.

This clone was recorded once. The chain recombines TRBV25-1 with TRBJ2-2, with 9 bases that match TRBD1. Trimming at V came to 6 bases and at J to 6 bases, leaving 2 bases not matched to a gene. The CDR3 extends over 13 amino acids. Germline CDR1 is MGHDK and CDR2 is SYGVNS. CDR3 region: CASRDRGSGELFF. As DNA, the CDR3 is TGTGCCAGCAGGGACAGGGGTTCCGGGGAGCTGTTTTTT. The entire variable domain, with the rest obtained from reference TRBV25-1 and TRBJ2-2, is as follows: EADIYQTPRYLVIGTGKKITLECSQTMGHDKMYWYQQDPGMELHLIHYSYGVNSTEKGDLSSESTVSRIRTEHFPLTLESARPSHTSQYLCASRDRGSGELFFGEGSRLTVL.

About this clone: Relative to the germline gene, one junction end is altered; a read error may explain this. This chain connects TRBV18 to TRBJ2-1; TRBD2 matches 14 bases. From germline, CDR1 is KGHSH and CDR2 LQKENI. This CDR3 is 16 amino acids long. The CDR3 region is CASSSPGLAGVYEQFF. CDR3 nucleotides: TGTGCCAGCTCATCACCGGGACTAGCGGGAGTCTATGAGCAGTTCTTC.

This chain links TRBV5-1 with TRBJ2-2, with TRBD1 identical over 7 bases. In germline, CDR1 is SGHRS, CDR2 YFSETQ. The CDR3 sequence is 14 residues long. J lost 6 bases, V lost 4 bases, and 6 bases had no gene match. CDR3 protein: CASSPGTAPGELFF. The CDR3, as DNA: TGCGCCAGCAGCCCAGGGACAGCCCCCGGGGAGCTGTTTTTT.

The count of this clone is one. V and J are TRBV12-5 and TRBJ1-1; 9 bases map to TRBD1. This CDR3 region has 13 residues. Germline CDR1 reads LGHNT; CDR2 reads FRNRAP. With V trimmed by 8 bases and J by 0 bases, 1 base remained unmatched. CDR3 sequence: CASRQGVNTEAFF. CDR3 coding DNA: TGTGCTAGTAGACAGGGGGTGAACACTGAAGCTTTCTTT.

This clone appeared a few times. The V and J genes are TRBV5-4 and TRBJ1-2, with 7 bases that match TRBD1. V lost 4 bases to trimming and J lost 5 bases; unmatched junction nucleotides: 5. Germline V lookup: CDR1 SGHNT, CDR2 YYREEE (reference sequence). CDR3 length: 13 amino acids. The CDR3 loop reads CASSDRVRYGYTF. In DNA, the CDR3 is TGTGCCAGCAGCGACAGGGTGCGTTATGGCTACACCTTC.

This chain links TRBV5-1 with TRBJ1-2, with a tentative D call TRBD1 (5 bases). V was trimmed by 7 bases and J by 4 bases, leaving 20 bases between them. The CDR3 totals 15 residues. Germline loops: CDR1 SGHRS, CDR2 YFSETQ. CDR3 region: CASSNGGTGVYGYTF. The CDR3 nucleotides read TGCGCCAGCTCAAACGGAGGTACGGGGGTCTATGGCTACACCTTC.

This clone has just one count. DNA of the CDR3: TGTGCCAGCAGCGGGAGCAGAGGGGAGACCCAGTACTTC. Residues: CASSGSRGETQYF. The chain links TRBV6-1 to TRBJ2-5; possible D gene TRBD2, 6 bases. The ends were cut back, 6 bases at V and 5 bases at J, with 13 bases in the middle. The germline CDR1 and CDR2 sequences are MNHNS and SASEGT. CDR3 length equals 13 residues.

With respect to this clone: Other DNA sequences of this sample code for an identical CDR3. This chain connects TRBV6-5 to TRBJ1-4; the match to TRBD1 covers 7 bases. This CDR3 has 13 residues. Germline V gene lookup returns CDR1 MNHEY and CDR2 SVGAGI. Trimming removed 5 bases from V and 8 bases from J; junction bases left unmatched: 5. The CDR3 loop is CASSRQGGEKLFF. CDR3 bases: TGTGCCAGCAGTAGACAGGGCGGGGAAAAACTGTTTTTT.

V usage is TRBV19 and J usage is TRBJ2-7; D is tentatively TRBD1 or TRBD2 (5 bases each). The CDR3 length is 16 residues. V lost 5 bases and J lost 6, with 23 bases in between. The germline V gene encodes CDR1 LNHDA and CDR2 SQIVND (reference sequence). The CDR3 region is CASSEEAGTGRSEQYF. DNA of the CDR3: TGTGCCAGTAGTGAGGAAGCCGGGACGGGGCGGTCCGAGCAGTACTTC.

This clone has a handful of counts. The chain employs TRBV7-9 and TRBJ1-1; no clear D. The CDR3 spans 16 residues. Looked up from germline, CDR1 is SEHNR and CDR2 is FQNEAQ (reference sequence). Between the trimmed V and J ends, which lost 5 bases and 1 base, there was a span of 17 bases. For the CDR3, the DNA is TGTGCCAGCAGCGACACGGGAGAAGCGGCGAACACTGAAGCTTTCTTT. Translation gives CASSDTGEAANTEAFF.

The V call is TRBV7-8, the J call TRBJ2-6, with 9 bases that match TRBD1. J gave up 2 bases and V 6 bases, and 5 bases lay outside the gene matches. Germline CDR1 reads SGHVS; CDR2 reads FQNEAQ. The CDR3 totals 16 residues. DNA of the CDR3: TGTGCCAGCAGTTACACAGGGGGCGCTGGGGCCAACGTCCTGACTTTC. Protein product: CASSYTGGAGANVLTF. The full variable domain, in which reference TRBV7-8 and TRBJ2-6 provide the parts outside the CDR3, is GAGVSQSPRYKVAKRGQDVALRCDPISGHVSLFWYQQALGQGPEFLTYFQNEAQLDKSGLPSDRFFAERPEGSVSTLKIQRTQQEDSAVYLCASSYTGGAGANVLTFGAGSRLTVL.

Here the CDR3 reads CASSTSSRGNTGELFF. The CDR3 nucleotides are TGTGCCAGCTCAACGTCTAGCCGAGGGAACACCGGGGAGCTGTTTTTT. The J gene is TRBJ2-2, the V gene TRBV18, with D possibly matching TRBD2 (5 bases). Germline V gives CDR1 KGHSH, CDR2 LQKENI. V lost 5 bases, J lost 1 base, and 14 bases lay in between. CDR3 length: 16 residues.

The V call is TRBV5-4, the J call TRBJ2-2, with D unclear. V was trimmed by 4 bases and J by 5 bases, leaving 18 bases between them. CDR1 and CDR2 from the germline V gene are SGHNT and YYREEE (reference sequence). The CDR3 contains 16 residues. The CDR3 DNA reads TGTGCCAGCAGCACATACACGGCCAAACAGACCGGGGAGCTGTTTTTT. Encoded protein: CASSTYTAKQTGELFF.

The CDR3 DNA reads TGTGCCAGTAGCCCTTGGATAGGAGCCCGACCTGGGGCCAACGTCCTGACTTTC. Its protein product is CASSPWIGARPGANVLTF. This chain links TRBV19 with TRBJ2-6, with D hard to call. V lost 6 bases and J 2 bases, leaving 20 bases between the germline ends. CDR1 is LNHDA and CDR2 is SQIVND in the germline V gene (reference sequence). The CDR3 runs 18 residues.

CDR3 bases: TGTGCCAGCTCCCCGGTCGGGACACCTAATCAGCCCCAGCATTTT. This sequence encodes CASSPVGTPNQPQHF. The rearrangement links TRBV6-5 to TRBJ1-5; D may be TRBD1 (6 bases). The CDR3 loop spans 15 amino acids. V was trimmed by 8 bases and J by 4 bases, leaving 18 bases between them. CDR1 is MNHEY, CDR2 SVGAGI, per germline.

The V and J genes are TRBV6-1 and TRBJ1-2, with a possible D match to TRBD1 (5 bases). The CDR3 spans 14 residues. V lost 0 bases and J 6 bases, leaving 11 bases between the germline ends. Germline V gene lookup returns CDR1 MNHNS and CDR2 SASEGT. The DNA for the CDR3 is TGTGCCAGCAGTGAAGCTTTACAGGTTGATGGCTACACCTTC. Amino acids: CASSEALQVDGYTF.